Shown below are 24 T cell receptor beta chains from a single sample sequenced in a study of cytomegalovirus exposure and HLA in healthy donors. The method was immunoSEQ multiplex PCR; TCRdb's version includes in-frame clones alone and lacks a portion of them. Of about 98,000 clones in the sample, more than 85% were seen once. Specimen: PBMCs. The receptors were sampled from a young man in good health and CMV-seropositive.

This chain links TRBV29-1 with TRBJ2-1; tentative D call: TRBD2 (6 bases). Germline assignment: CDR1 SQVTM and CDR2 ANQGSEA. The CDR3 spans 12 residues. Between the trimmed V and J ends, which lost 1 base and 12 bases, there was a span of 13 bases. DNA for the CDR3: TGCAGCGTTGAAGGACTAGTCGTGGCGCAGTTCTTC. It yields the protein CSVEGLVVAQFF.

The rearrangement uses TRBV7-2 and TRBJ2-2; D is undetermined. Germline V gene sequence: CDR1 SGHTA, CDR2 FQGNSA. This CDR3 is 14 amino acids long. The V and J ends lost 3 bases and 1 base respectively, with 6 bases between them. The CDR3 reads CASSFGVNTGELFF. CDR3 in DNA: TGTGCCAGCAGCTTCGGAGTGAACACCGGGGAGCTGTTTTTT.

This clone showed up just once. The rearrangement joins TRBV5-1 to TRBJ1-2, with 7 bases fitting TRBD1. The germline gives CDR1 SGHRS, CDR2 YFSETQ. The length of the CDR3 is 12 residues. With 6 bases clipped from V and 4 bases from J, the junction kept 3 bases outside the gene matches. The CDR3 nucleotides are TGCGCCAGCAAGGGGGACAGCTATGGCTACACCTTC. Amino acids: CASKGDSYGYTF.

V is TRBV4-2 and J is TRBJ2-1; 7 bases are shared with TRBD1. This CDR3 comprises 15 residues. Germline V gives CDR1 LGHNA, CDR2 YNFKEQ. Trimming at V came to 0 bases and at J to 3 bases, leaving 2 bases not matched to a gene. The CDR3 nucleotides are TGTGCCAGCAGCCAAGAGAGGGGGCTCTACAATGAGCAGTTCTTC. Its protein is CASSQERGLYNEQFF.

This chain links TRBV19 with TRBJ1-1; TRBD1 might be the D (6 bases). With 6 bases removed from V and 5 bases from J, the gap between germline ends came to 10 bases. The CDR3 has 12 residues. Germline CDR1 reads LNHDA; CDR2 reads SQIVND (reference sequence). CDR3 nucleotides: TGTGCCAGTAGAGGGGGGGAAACTGAAGCTTTCTTT. It yields the protein CASRGGETEAFF.

This chain links TRBV5-1 with TRBJ1-4, with a tentative D call TRBD1 (6 bases). The germline V gene encodes CDR1 SGHRS and CDR2 YFSETQ. With 2 bases removed from V and 6 bases from J, the gap between germline ends came to 14 bases. The CDR3 extends over 15 amino acids. CDR3: CASSLQGREYEKLFF. The DNA of the CDR3 is TGCGCCAGCAGCTTACAGGGAAGAGAGTATGAAAAACTGTTTTTT. The full variable domain, its missing parts supplied by reference TRBV5-1 and TRBJ1-4, is KAGVTQTPRYLIKTRGQQVTLSCSPISGHRSVSWYQQTPGQGLQFLFEYFSETQRNKGNFPGRFSGRQFSNSRSEMNVSTLELGDSALYLCASSLQGREYEKLFFGSGTQLSVL.

V and J are TRBV4-1 and TRBJ2-1; 9 nucleotides agree with TRBD2. The V gene's germline CDR1 is MGHRA and CDR2 YSYEKL. The CDR3 consists of 14 residues. Unmatched junction bases numbered 2, after V lost 3 bases and J lost 5 bases. The CDR3 DNA follows: TGCGCCAGCAGCCAGACTAGCGGAAACAATGAGCAGTTCTTC. Protein sequence: CASSQTSGNNEQFF.

The V gene is TRBV9, the J gene TRBJ2-4; D may be TRBD2 (5 bases). Between the trimmed V and J ends, which lost 0 bases and 0 bases, there was a span of 10 bases. CDR1 SGDLS and CDR2 YYNGEE come from the germline V gene. This CDR3 comprises 16 residues. The CDR3 nucleotides read TGTGCCAGCAGCGTAGCTGACGGGATAGCCAAAAACATTCAGTACTTC. This sequence encodes CASSVADGIAKNIQYF.

A single count supports this clone. The rearrangement joins TRBV19 to TRBJ2-7, with a weak D call TRBD2 (6 bases). CDR1 is LNHDA and CDR2 is SQIVND in the germline V gene (reference sequence). CDR3 length equals 15 residues. The V end was cut by 4 bases, the J end by 0 bases, with 13 bases between. CDR3 residues: CASSKGGAASYEQYF. CDR3 in DNA: TGTGCCAGTAGTAAGGGCGGGGCGGCCTCCTACGAGCAGTACTTC.

In this sample, this clone turned up once. The chain joins TRBV7-9 to TRBJ2-7; D might be TRBD2 (5 bases). The CDR3 covers 11 residues. V lost 6 bases and J 3 bases, leaving 6 bases between the germline ends. Germline V gives CDR1 SEHNR, CDR2 FQNEAQ (reference sequence). CDR3 coding DNA: TGTGCCAGCAGTGAGGGCTACGAGCAGTACTTC. Its protein is CASSEGYEQYF.

The J gene is TRBJ2-2, the V gene TRBV5-1, with 7 positions matching TRBD1. The CDR3 sequence is 16 residues long. Germline-derived CDR1 and CDR2 are SGHRS and YFSETQ. V was clipped by 0 bases and J by 7 bases; unmatched bases: 9. CDR3 bases: TGCGCCAGCAGCTTGGGGGCCGGACAGGCTGGCGGGGAGCTGTTTTTT. The encoded protein is CASSLGAGQAGGELFF.

This rearrangement joins TRBV28 to TRBJ2-2; D not certain. V was shortened by 3 bases and J by 1 base, with 9 bases between the two germline ends. In germline, CDR1 is MDHEN, CDR2 SYDVKM. The CDR3 covers 15 residues. The CDR3 DNA reads as TGTGCCAGCAGTTTTGTGGGCCTGAACACCGGGGAGCTGTTTTTT. Encoded protein: CASSFVGLNTGELFF.

This chain connects TRBV6-1 to TRBJ1-5, with 7 bases that match TRBD1. The CDR3 is 15 amino acids. Germline values: CDR1 MNHNS, CDR2 SASEGT. V shed 4 bases, J shed 6 bases, and the junction held 9 bases outside the gene matches. CDR3 in DNA: TGTGCCAGCAGTGTACTCGACAGGGACAGTCAGCCCCAGCATTTT. Translation gives CASSVLDRDSQPQHF.

This rearrangement joins TRBV5-6 to TRBJ2-5, with 7 nucleotides matching TRBD1. The V gene end was trimmed by 4 bases and the J gene end by 4 bases; junction bases not matched to a gene: 7. Germline V gives CDR1 SGHDT, CDR2 YYEEEE. The CDR3 is 14 residues long. The CDR3 coding sequence is TGTGCCAGCAGCAAACAGGGGATCCGAGAGACCCAGTACTTC. Its protein product is CASSKQGIRETQYF.

The V gene is TRBV18, the J gene TRBJ2-1; 8 nucleotides align to TRBD2. CDR3 length: 16 residues. J was trimmed by 5 bases and V by 6 bases; bases with no gene match: 12. Germline assignment: CDR1 KGHSH and CDR2 LQKENI. This CDR3 reads CASSPAPGLVNNEQFF. The DNA for the CDR3 is TGTGCCAGCTCCCCAGCTCCGGGACTAGTCAACAATGAGCAGTTCTTC.

The gene calls are TRBV19 and TRBJ2-7, with D possibly matching TRBD2 (6 bases). CDR1 and CDR2 from the germline V gene are LNHDA and SQIVND (reference sequence). The CDR3 totals 12 residues. Between the trimmed V and J ends, which lost 8 bases and 2 bases, there was a span of 10 bases. The CDR3 loop reads CASAGGPYEQYF. The CDR3, as DNA: TGTGCCAGTGCCGGAGGGCCCTACGAGCAGTACTTC. The full variable domain, completed using reference TRBV19 and TRBJ2-7, is DGGITQSPKYLFRKEGQNVTLSCEQNLNHDAMYWYRQDPGQGLRLIYYSQIVNDFQKGDIAEGYSVSREKKESFPLTVTSAQKNPTAFYLCASAGGPYEQYFGPGTRLTVT.

In this sample, this clone turned up a few times. This chain links TRBV6-5 with TRBJ1-1; D is possibly TRBD1 (6 bases). CDR1 and CDR2 (germline): MNHEY, SVGAGI. V shed 6 bases and J shed 1 base, with 15 bases lying between them. The CDR3 totals 15 residues. The CDR3: CASRPSGTPNTEAFF. The CDR3 DNA is TGTGCCAGCAGGCCCTCCGGGACACCGAACACTGAAGCTTTCTTT.

The chain joins TRBV5-1 to TRBJ2-7; 7 bases are shared with TRBD1. CDR1 is SGHRS, CDR2 YFSETQ, per germline. This CDR3 is built from 14 residues. V was clipped by 2 bases and J by 7 bases; unmatched bases: 9. The CDR3 loop is CASSLLTGVREQYF. CDR3 bases: TGCGCCAGCAGCTTATTAACAGGGGTGAGGGAGCAGTACTTC.

The gene calls are TRBV2 and TRBJ2-3, with 9 positions matching TRBD1. CDR1 is SNHLY and CDR2 is FYNNEI in the germline V gene. V gave up 6 bases and J gave up 2 bases; unmatched junction bases: 15. The CDR3 consists of 18 residues. As DNA, the CDR3 is TGTGCCAGCAGCGGAATTCGAGGACAGGGGAGGCCCACAGATACGCAGTATTTT. This codes for CASSGIRGQGRPTDTQYF.

This sequence joins TRBV10-2 and TRBJ2-2, with TRBD1 matching over 7 bases. Germline V gene data show CDR1 as WSHSY and CDR2 as SAAADI. V shed 0 bases and J 4 bases; nucleotides not matched to a gene: 5. The CDR3 consists of 16 residues. Here the CDR3 reads CASSESGDRGTGELFF. The CDR3 DNA is TGCGCCAGCAGTGAGTCGGGGGACAGAGGCACCGGGGAGCTGTTTTTT.

This rearrangement joins TRBV25-1 to TRBJ1-2; TRBD1 matches 8 bases. V was pared by 8 bases and J by 7 bases, with 6 bases of the junction left unmatched. This CDR3 spans 12 amino acids. Germline V CDR1 and CDR2: MGHDK, SYGVNS. CDR3 protein: CASQRQGSGYTF. The DNA of the CDR3 is TGTGCCAGCCAAAGACAGGGGTCTGGCTACACCTTC.

V is TRBV5-4 and J is TRBJ2-7; D is possibly TRBD1 (5 bases). Germline CDR1 SGHNT, CDR2 YYREEE (reference sequence). The CDR3 covers 15 residues. V was clipped by 1 base and J by 4 bases, with 15 bases between them. Here the CDR3 DNA reads TGTGCCAGCAGCTTGAGCTCAGGGCGCGATTACGAGCAGTACTTC. Its translation: CASSLSSGRDYEQYF.

The chain has TRBV10-3 and TRBJ2-5, with no clear D. Trimming shortened V by 2 bases and J by 4 bases, and 8 bases separated the two germline ends. The CDR3 loop spans 13 amino acids. The V gene's germline CDR1 is ENHRY and CDR2 SYGVKD. The CDR3 spells CAISETIGETQYF. In DNA form, the CDR3 reads TGTGCCATCAGTGAGACTATAGGAGAGACCCAGTACTTC.

J is TRBJ2-1 and V is TRBV19; 15 positions agree with TRBD2. The CDR3 runs to 15 residues. V was clipped by 1 base and J by 8 bases; unmatched bases: 0. CDR1 and CDR2 from the germline V gene are LNHDA and SQIVND (reference sequence). CDR3 region: CASSIGTSGRDEQFF. Here the CDR3 DNA reads TGTGCCAGTAGTATAGGGACTAGCGGGAGGGATGAGCAGTTCTTC.